These 23 T cell receptor beta chains originate from one sample sequenced in a study of cytomegalovirus exposure and HLA in healthy donors. The PCR used 60 Vbeta and 13 Jbeta primers. The assay was immunoSEQ multiplex PCR, and TCRdb's table has in-frame clones only and misses some. The sample has about 97,000 clones; roughly 76% are singletons. The specimen was PBMCs. The receptors were sampled from a middle-aged man in good health and CMV-seronegative.

This chain uses TRBV9 with TRBJ2-1; D gene ambiguous. This CDR3 is 11 amino acids long. V lost 2 bases and J 7 bases, leaving 4 bases between the germline ends. CDR1 is SGDLS, CDR2 YYNGEE, per germline. The CDR3 loop reads CASSVNNEQFF. The CDR3 DNA sequence: TGTGCCAGCAGCGTCAATAATGAGCAGTTCTTC.

The chain employs TRBV4-1 and TRBJ1-1; D is perhaps TRBD1 (5 bases). V lost 1 base to trimming and J lost 0 bases, with 9 bases between them. CDR1 and CDR2 from the germline V gene are MGHRA and YSYEKL. The CDR3 extends over 15 amino acids. The CDR3 DNA reads as TGCGCCAGCAGCCAAGTGGGCAGGGTGAACACTGAAGCTTTCTTT. The encoded protein is CASSQVGRVNTEAFF.

The chain uses TRBV2 and TRBJ1-4; 8 bases are a match to TRBD1. With 6 bases clipped from V and 5 bases from J, the junction kept 2 bases outside the gene matches. There are 13 residues in the CDR3. The germline V gene has CDR1 SNHLY and CDR2 FYNNEI. The CDR3 protein is CASSRTGNEKLFF. CDR3 in DNA: TGTGCCAGCAGCCGGACAGGGAATGAAAAACTGTTTTTT.

The chain uses TRBV27 and TRBJ1-3; no clear D. CDR3 size: 15 residues. Germline loops: CDR1 MNHEY, CDR2 SMNVEV (reference sequence). V was clipped by 4 bases and J by 0 bases, with 10 bases between them. The CDR3 is CASSSYRDSGNTIYF. The CDR3 DNA follows: TGTGCCAGCAGTTCCTATCGTGACTCTGGAAACACCATATATTTT.

This clone has only one observation. This CDR3 reads CASSLQGSGTEAFF. As DNA, the CDR3 is TGTGCCAGCAGCCTACAGGGGTCAGGCACTGAAGCTTTCTTT. The chain couples TRBV7-2 to TRBJ1-1; 7 nucleotides match TRBD1. J was trimmed by 4 bases and V by 5 bases; bases with no gene match: 7. This CDR3 is built from 14 residues. Germline V CDR1 and CDR2: SGHTA, FQGNSA.

The CDR3 here is CASSLQGAHQPQHF. The CDR3 DNA is TGTGCCAGCAGTTTACAGGGGGCGCATCAGCCCCAGCATTTT. V is TRBV2 and J is TRBJ1-5, with TRBD1 matching over 9 bases. The V gene end was trimmed by 5 bases and the J gene end by 5 bases; junction bases not matched to a gene: 4. This CDR3 has 14 amino acids. Germline assignment: CDR1 SNHLY and CDR2 FYNNEI.

The V gene is TRBV18, the J gene TRBJ1-1; TRBD1 matches at 9 bases. The CDR3 has 15 residues. The V gene end was trimmed by 3 bases and the J gene end by 4 bases; junction bases not matched to a gene: 6. Germline CDR1 and CDR2: KGHSH and LQKENI. In DNA form, the CDR3 reads TGTGCCAGCTCACCGGTGACAGGGGGTGGCACTGAAGCTTTCTTT. The encoded protein is CASSPVTGGGTEAFF. Looking up the rest from reference TRBV18 and TRBJ1-1 gives the full variable domain: NAGVMQNPRHLVRRRGQEARLRCSPMKGHSHVYWYRQLPEEGLKFMVYLQKENIIDESGMPKERFSAEFPKEGPSILRIQQVVRGDSAAYFCASSPVTGGGTEAFFGQGTRLTVV.

The V gene is TRBV11-3, the J gene TRBJ1-3; D is unresolved. Trimming took 1 base from V and 0 from J, leaving 4 bases between them. This CDR3 has 14 amino acids. CDR1 and CDR2 (germline): SGHNT, YENEEA. In DNA form, the CDR3 reads TGTGCCAGCAGCTTAGGTCGCTCTGGAAACACCATATATTTT. Translated, it gives CASSLGRSGNTIYF.

J is TRBJ1-2 and V is TRBV29-1, with 11 bases aligning to TRBD1. This CDR3 has 14 amino acids. The junction had 11 bases not matched to a gene; V was cut back by 6 bases and J by 8 bases. In germline, CDR1 is SQVTM, CDR2 ANQGSEA. DNA of the CDR3: TGCAGCGTAACCTCCCCGGGACAGGGGGAGGGCTACACCTTC. It yields the protein CSVTSPGQGEGYTF.

In this sample, this clone turned up once. The chain combines TRBV5-1 with TRBJ2-1, with a tentative D call TRBD1 (5 bases). The CDR3 is 16 amino acids. The germline CDR1 and CDR2 sequences are SGHRS and YFSETQ. Trimming pared 1 base from V and 0 bases from J, leaving 11 bases between. The CDR3 reads CASSLLQGTSYNEQFF. The DNA for the CDR3 is TGCGCCAGCAGCTTGCTTCAGGGAACCTCCTACAATGAGCAGTTCTTC.

This chain links TRBV6-5 with TRBJ1-5; 8 bases match TRBD1. Germline V gene lookup returns CDR1 MNHEY and CDR2 SVGAGI. The CDR3 totals 15 residues. With V trimmed by 7 bases and J by 7 bases, 12 bases remained unmatched. CDR3 DNA: TGTGCCAGCAACACGGACAGGGAAAGTCGGCAGCCCCAGCATTTT. Amino acid sequence: CASNTDRESRQPQHF.

This chain uses TRBV11-2 with TRBJ2-5; 8 bases fit TRBD1. The CDR3 extends over 14 amino acids. Trimming at V came to 5 bases and at J to 4 bases, leaving 6 bases not matched to a gene. Germline V lookup: CDR1 SGHAT, CDR2 FQNNGV. The CDR3 loop is CASSARTGLETQYF. DNA of the CDR3: TGTGCCAGCAGCGCCCGGACAGGGCTAGAGACCCAGTACTTC.

The rearrangement links TRBV29-1 to TRBJ1-3; D is uncertain. V was pared by 2 bases and J by 0 bases, with 8 bases between. Germline V gives CDR1 SQVTM, CDR2 ANQGSEA. CDR3 length: 14 residues. Here the CDR3 reads CSVEPVNSGNTIYF. CDR3 sequence (DNA): TGCAGCGTTGAACCCGTAAACTCTGGAAACACCATATATTTT.

This clone was counted once. The chain links TRBV5-1 to TRBJ2-3; 7 bases fit TRBD2. Germline assignment: CDR1 SGHRS and CDR2 YFSETQ. This CDR3 has 15 amino acids. V lost 3 bases and J lost 11; bases outside the gene matches: 15. In DNA, the CDR3 is TGCGCCAGCAGCTCTGCTAGCGGCCTACCTGGAGGGCAGTATTTT. This gives the protein CASSSASGLPGGQYF.

This clone has only one observation. The J gene is TRBJ2-5, the V gene TRBV11-3; a weak D match, TRBD2 (5 bases). Germline loops: CDR1 SGHNT, CDR2 YENEEA. The CDR3 has 12 residues. Trimming took 5 bases from V and 5 from J, leaving 9 bases between them. In nucleotides, the CDR3 is TGTGCCAGCAGCCGCCGCGGGGAGACCCAGTACTTC. It is translated as CASSRRGETQYF.

V and J are TRBV6-6 and TRBJ1-1; 7 nucleotides align to TRBD1. Germline lookup yields CDR1 MNHNY and CDR2 SVGAGI (reference sequence). This CDR3 is built from 16 residues. V shed 2 bases and J 6 bases; nucleotides not matched to a gene: 12. This chain's CDR3 is CASSYPSTGQVAEAFF. CDR3 coding DNA: TGTGCCAGCAGTTACCCGTCGACAGGGCAAGTTGCTGAAGCTTTCTTT.

The chain combines TRBV30 with TRBJ1-5; D is uncertain. Looked up from germline, CDR1 is GTSNPN and CDR2 is SVGIG (reference sequence). This CDR3 is built from 14 residues. The germline V and J ends were trimmed by 0 bases and 2 bases, with 8 bases remaining between them. The CDR3 sequence is CAWSVRDGNQPQHF. CDR3 coding DNA: TGTGCCTGGAGTGTGCGGGATGGCAATCAGCCCCAGCATTTT.

The J gene is TRBJ1-1, the V gene TRBV18; the match to TRBD1 covers 7 bases. V shed 3 bases, J shed 1 base, and the junction held 20 bases outside the gene matches. The CDR3 length is 20 residues. Germline V gives CDR1 KGHSH, CDR2 LQKENI. As DNA, the CDR3 is TGTGCCAGCTCACCCACCGGTATCCTTGGAAGGGGGCTGCGGAACACTGAAGCTTTCTTT. It yields the protein CASSPTGILGRGLRNTEAFF. The entire variable domain, with the rest obtained from reference TRBV18 and TRBJ1-1, is as follows: NAGVMQNPRHLVRRRGQEARLRCSPMKGHSHVYWYRQLPEEGLKFMVYLQKENIIDESGMPKERFSAEFPKEGPSILRIQQVVRGDSAAYFCASSPTGILGRGLRNTEAFFGQGTRLTVV.

The rearrangement uses TRBV23-1 and TRBJ1-2, with D possibly TRBD1 on 6 matching bases. TRBV23-1 is treated as an ORF (open reading frame) with a function not yet certain. V was shortened by 2 bases and J by 6 bases, with 25 bases between the two germline ends. The CDR3 totals 18 residues. The CDR3 nucleotides are TGCGCCAGCAGTCAACGAGTACCCCACAGGGTGGGAAAGGATGGCTACACCTTC. Amino acids: CASSQRVPHRVGKDGYTF.

This clone was counted a single time. The rearrangement joins TRBV7-2 to TRBJ1-6; 7 bases line up with TRBD1. There are 18 residues in the CDR3. The germline CDR1 and CDR2 sequences are SGHTA and FQGNSA. V lost 5 bases and J lost 0; bases outside the gene matches: 10. Written as DNA, the CDR3 is TGTGCCAGCAGCCAGGGGGTGATTGGGAGCTCCTATAATTCACCCCTCCACTTT. It specifies CASSQGVIGSSYNSPLHF.

This rearrangement joins TRBV19 to TRBJ1-3; TRBD1 aligns across 12 bases. The J segment lost 0 bases and the V segment lost 4 bases, leaving 7 bases of the junction unmatched. This CDR3 spans 18 amino acids. Looked up from germline, CDR1 is LNHDA and CDR2 is SQIVND (reference sequence). CDR3 amino acids: CASSREPGQGASGNTIYF. The CDR3 DNA follows: TGTGCCAGTAGTAGAGAACCGGGACAGGGGGCCTCTGGAAACACCATATATTTT. Full variable domain (missing parts from reference TRBV19 and TRBJ1-3): DGGITQSPKYLFRKEGQNVTLSCEQNLNHDAMYWYRQDPGQGLRLIYYSQIVNDFQKGDIAEGYSVSREKKESFPLTVTSAQKNPTAFYLCASSREPGQGASGNTIYFGEGSWLTVV.

The rearrangement joins TRBV5-1 to TRBJ1-3; a possible D gene is TRBD1 (6 bases). V dropped 4 bases and J dropped 8 bases, with 13 bases sitting between them. There are 13 residues in the CDR3. The V gene's germline CDR1 is SGHRS and CDR2 YFSETQ. The CDR3 region has the DNA TGCGCCAGCAGCCAGGGGTATTCAGACACCATATATTTT. Translation: CASSQGYSDTIYF.

On this clone itself: The junction does not match germline at one end; this may be a read error. The chain employs TRBV7-9 and TRBJ1-2; 11 bases line up with TRBD1. CDR3 size: 17 residues. Looked up from germline, CDR1 is SEHNR and CDR2 is FQNEAQ (reference sequence). In DNA form, the CDR3 reads TGTTCCAGCAGCCCTAGGATCGGACAGGGGGCTTGGTATGGCTACACCTTC. Its translation: CSSSPRIGQGAWYGYTF.